Shown below are 3 T cell receptor beta chains from a single sample sequenced in a study of identical twins. TCRdb reprocessed the 5' RACE reads via MiXCR and lists one record per CDR3 protein. Of 450,000 or so distinct CDR3 sequences listed, roughly 26% are singletons. The sample also formed part of further work on T cells expressing NK-cell markers.

The sequencing input was CD4+ T cells sorted from blood. These receptors were obtained from a woman aged 18-35 years in good health.

This clonotype was recorded a few times. The chain carries TRBV29-1 and TRBJ2-1, with a possible D match to TRBD1 (7 bases). The CDR3 is 14 amino acids. Germline V lookup: CDR1 SQVTM, CDR2 ANQGSEA. V was pared by 6 bases and J by 1 base, with 13 bases between. CDR3 sequence reads: CSVVGGQSYNEQFF. The CDR3 nucleotides read TGCAGCGTGGTGGGGGGACAGTCCTACAATGAGCAGTTCTTC.

The chain has TRBV12-3 or TRBV12-4 and TRBJ2-6; D is uncertain. CDR3 length equals 12 residues. Trimming removed 11 bases from V and 0 bases from J, with 5 bases in between. The DNA for the CDR3 is TGTGCCGTTCACTCTGGGGCCAACGTCCTGACTTTC. Translated, it gives CAVHSGANVLTF.

The chain combines TRBV10-3 with TRBJ2-1; D remains unclear. The CDR3 spans 11 residues. Trimming took 2 bases from V and 8 from J, leaving 4 bases between them. From germline, CDR1 is ENHRY and CDR2 SYGVKD. CDR3 nucleotides: TGTGCCATCAGTGAGGGCTATGAGCAGTTCTTC. Its protein product is CAISEGYEQFF.